This TCR beta chain appears in the sequencing data of a study of identical twins. Regarding the study as a whole: Within monozygotic twins, out-of-frame TCR alpha sharing was underestimated by the models. Sequences that were out-of-frame, alpha and twin-shared displayed an excess of low generation probability.

TCRdb reanalysed the 5' RACE reads using MiXCR and keeps one entry per CDR3 protein. The sample includes 200,000 to 300,000 distinct CDR3 sequences, about 13% of them seen just once. In regard to this clonotype: Its antigen is still unknown.

V was pared by 4 bases and J by 6 bases, with 9 bases of the junction left unmatched. The CDR3 is 15 amino acids. The germline V gene encodes CDR1 LNHDA and CDR2 SQIVND (reference sequence). These records were also assigned to another study, of yellow fever vaccine responses in identical twins.

This TCR derives from a woman aged 18-29 years in good health. The chain links TRBV19 to TRBJ2-3; 8 bases are a match to TRBD2. Sample: memory (CD45RO+) T cells sorted from blood. The CDR3 here is CASSTSGGVQDTQYF. The DNA for the CDR3 is TGTGCCAGTAGTACCAGCGGGGGCGTTCAGGATACGCAGTATTTT.